The 16 T cell receptor beta chains in this list originate from one sample, sequenced in a study of blood T cell repertoires in COVID-19. Profiling relied on immunoSEQ multiplex PCR, and the TCRdb table lists in-frame clones only, not all of them. Of 200,000 to 250,000 clones in the sample, 70% to 90% are singletons; the top ten hold roughly 12%. The source material was peripheral blood. Receptor source: a young woman who had recovered from COVID-19.

The V call is TRBV5-4, the J call TRBJ1-2; 7 bases are shared with TRBD1. The CDR3 extends over 14 amino acids. The ends lost 0 bases at V and 9 bases at J; junction bases unmatched: 8. Germline V gene sequence: CDR1 SGHNT, CDR2 YYREEE (reference sequence). CDR3: CASSLAGRGPSYTF. The CDR3 region has the DNA TGTGCCAGCAGCTTGGCCGGAAGGGGGCCGAGCTACACCTTC.

The chain has TRBV27 and TRBJ2-3, with 16 bases aligning to TRBD2. This CDR3 comprises 19 residues. J lost 2 bases, V lost 5 bases, and 10 bases had no gene match. Germline V gene lookup returns CDR1 MNHEY and CDR2 SMNVEV (reference sequence). Here the CDR3 DNA reads TGTGCCAGCAGTCTCGACGGGACTAGCGGGAGGGATTACACAGATACGCAGTATTTT. It yields the protein CASSLDGTSGRDYTDTQYF.

V is TRBV5-1 and J is TRBJ2-3; possible D gene TRBD2, 5 bases. Looked up from germline, CDR1 is SGHRS and CDR2 is YFSETQ. V was trimmed by 4 bases and J by 0 bases, leaving 12 bases between them. CDR3 length: 15 residues. The CDR3: CASSALRGSTDTQYF. Written as DNA, the CDR3 is TGCGCCAGCAGCGCTCTCCGGGGAAGCACAGATACGCAGTATTTT. The whole variable domain, filled in from reference TRBV5-1 and TRBJ2-3, reads KAGVTQTPRYLIKTRGQQVTLSCSPISGHRSVSWYQQTPGQGLQFLFEYFSETQRNKGNFPGRFSGRQFSNSRSEMNVSTLELGDSALYLCASSALRGSTDTQYFGPGTRLTVL.

The chain carries TRBV24-1 and TRBJ2-1, with 9 bases aligning to TRBD2. The CDR3 sequence is 15 residues long. Germline trimming cut 3 bases from V and 8 bases from J; bases unmatched to any gene: 7. Germline-derived CDR1 and CDR2 are KGHDR and SFDVKD. CDR3 loop: CATSDRGRALDEQFF. The CDR3 DNA follows: TGTGCCACCAGTGATCGCGGGAGGGCTTTGGATGAGCAGTTCTTC.

The V gene is TRBV5-1, the J gene TRBJ2-3; a possible D gene is TRBD1 (6 bases). Germline-derived CDR1 and CDR2 are SGHRS and YFSETQ. V was shortened by 7 bases and J by 0 bases, with 15 bases between the two germline ends. The CDR3 has 15 residues. For the CDR3, the DNA is TGCGCCAGCTTCCTAACAGGGTTTAGCACAGATACGCAGTATTTT. Its protein product is CASFLTGFSTDTQYF.

The chain employs TRBV7-9 and TRBJ1-2; D unresolved. Trimming left V 4 bases short and J 4 bases short, with 10 bases between. Germline CDR1 is SEHNR and CDR2 is FQNEAQ (reference sequence). The CDR3 consists of 13 residues. DNA for the CDR3: TGTGCCAGCAGCTCTACAGCCTCCTATGGCTACACCTTC. Protein product: CASSSTASYGYTF.

The chain is built from TRBV3-1 (or the pseudogene TRBV3-2) and TRBJ1-1; no firm D call. The CDR3 totals 16 residues. Per germline, CDR1 LGHDT and CDR2 YNNKEL (reference sequence). Trimming stripped 0 bases from V and 5 bases from J, with 16 bases between. DNA for the CDR3: TGTGCCAGCAGCCAAGATCTCTCAGGATTCCGGACTGAAGCTTTCTTT. Translating gives CASSQDLSGFRTEAFF.

The chain carries TRBV5-4 and TRBJ2-3; possible D gene TRBD2, 5 bases. This CDR3 spans 15 amino acids. Germline values: CDR1 SGHNT, CDR2 YYREEE (reference sequence). The V end lost 0 bases, the J end lost 3 bases, and 11 bases lay between the germline ends. CDR3 loop: CASSLEAGATDTQYF. The DNA of the CDR3 is TGTGCCAGCAGCTTGGAGGCGGGCGCGACAGATACGCAGTATTTT. Full variable domain (outside the CDR3, taken from reference TRBV5-4 and TRBJ2-3): ETGVTQSPTHLIKTRGQQVTLRCSSQSGHNTVSWYQQALGQGPQFIFQYYREEENGRGNFPPRFSGLQFPNYSSELNVNALELDDSALYLCASSLEAGATDTQYFGPGTRLTVL.

The chain recombines TRBV28 with TRBJ1-1; D is undetermined. In germline, CDR1 is MDHEN, CDR2 SYDVKM. With 7 bases removed from V and 4 bases from J, the gap between germline ends came to 7 bases. The CDR3 sequence is 11 residues long. The CDR3 loop reads CASMFGTEAFF. CDR3 nucleotides: TGTGCCAGCATGTTCGGCACTGAAGCTTTCTTT.

The chain recombines TRBV10-1 with TRBJ2-3; D is possibly TRBD2 (5 bases). Trimming cost V 6 bases and J 2 bases, with 12 bases left between them. Germline V gene data show CDR1 as WNHNN and CDR2 as SYGVQD (reference sequence). This CDR3 spans 14 amino acids. The CDR3: CASSRGSATDTQYF. In DNA form, the CDR3 reads TGCGCCAGCAGCCGGGGTTCGGCCACAGATACGCAGTATTTT.

This clone was detected a few times. The chain recombines TRBV7-9 with TRBJ2-7, with 7 bases aligning to TRBD1. This CDR3 has 12 amino acids. With V trimmed by 5 bases and J by 7 bases, 5 bases remained unmatched. The germline CDR1 and CDR2 sequences are SEHNR and FQNEAQ (reference sequence). CDR3 sequence reads: CASSPGTAEQYF. In nucleotides, the CDR3 is TGTGCCAGCAGCCCCGGGACAGCGGAGCAGTACTTC. Supplemented by reference TRBV7-9 and TRBJ2-7, the full variable domain reads DTGVSQNPRHKITKRGQNVTFRCDPISEHNRLYWYRQTLGQGPEFLTYFQNEAQLEKSRLLSDRFSAERPKGSFSTLEIQRTEQGDSAMYLCASSPGTAEQYFGPGTRLTVT.

The table lists this clone with a count of one. The chain uses TRBV24-1 and TRBJ1-5; 9 bases fit TRBD1. This CDR3 has 15 amino acids. The germline gives CDR1 KGHDR, CDR2 SFDVKD. Losses at the gene ends were 3 bases for V and 5 bases for J; bases not matched to a gene: 4. This chain's CDR3 is CATSDRTGGDQPQHF. DNA of the CDR3: TGTGCCACCAGTGATCGTACAGGGGGCGATCAGCCCCAGCATTTT.

This rearrangement joins TRBV4-3 to TRBJ2-7, with D possibly TRBD2 on 7 matching bases. CDR3 size: 15 residues. Germline CDR1 and CDR2: LGHNA and YSLEER. The V gene lost 2 bases and the J gene lost 2 bases, with 13 bases spanning the gap. CDR3 DNA: TGCGCCAGCAGCCAAAAGGGGGGAGGGCCCTACGAGCAGTACTTC. This translates into CASSQKGGGPYEQYF.

The V and J genes are TRBV7-2 and TRBJ2-1, with 12 positions matching TRBD2. CDR3 length: 20 residues. Per germline, CDR1 SGHTA and CDR2 FQGNSA. V lost 0 bases to trimming and J lost 1 base; unmatched junction nucleotides: 10. This CDR3 reads CASSLAPILTSGRSYNEQFF. DNA for the CDR3: TGTGCCAGCAGCTTAGCTCCCATTTTGACTAGCGGGAGATCCTACAATGAGCAGTTCTTC.

The V call is TRBV24-1, the J call TRBJ2-1, with 10 nucleotides matching TRBD2. The trim removed 4 bases at V and 0 bases at J, leaving 8 bases unmatched. The germline CDR1 and CDR2 sequences are KGHDR and SFDVKD. This CDR3 region has 18 residues. The CDR3 DNA reads as TGTGCCACCAGTGAAACTAGCGGGAATCCCAGCTCCTACAATGAGCAGTTCTTC. Its translation is CATSETSGNPSSYNEQFF.

This chain uses TRBV7-2 with TRBJ2-1; 8 nucleotides align to TRBD2. The CDR3 has 14 amino acids. V shed 5 bases and J 3 bases; nucleotides not matched to a gene: 3. Germline lookup yields CDR1 SGHTA and CDR2 FQGNSA. CDR3: CASSASGSYNEQFF. The CDR3 DNA reads TGTGCCAGCAGCGCCAGCGGGAGCTACAATGAGCAGTTCTTC.